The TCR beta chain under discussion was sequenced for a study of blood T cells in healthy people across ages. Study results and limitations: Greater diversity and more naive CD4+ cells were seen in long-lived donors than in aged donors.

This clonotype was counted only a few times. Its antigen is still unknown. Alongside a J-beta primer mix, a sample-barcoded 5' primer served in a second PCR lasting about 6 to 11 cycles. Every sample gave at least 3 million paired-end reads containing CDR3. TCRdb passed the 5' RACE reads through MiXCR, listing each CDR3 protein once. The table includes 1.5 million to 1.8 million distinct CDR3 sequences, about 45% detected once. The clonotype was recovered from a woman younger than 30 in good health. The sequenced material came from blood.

The CDR3 region is CSAPRPAGGTYNEQFF. CDR3 coding DNA: TGCAGTGCACCTCGCCCAGCGGGAGGAACCTACAATGAGCAGTTCTTC. The rearrangement links TRBV20-1 to TRBJ2-1; 9 nucleotides line up with TRBD2. From germline, CDR1 is DFQATT and CDR2 SNEGSKA (reference sequence). J was trimmed by 2 bases and V by 6 bases; bases with no gene match: 11. The CDR3 covers 16 residues.